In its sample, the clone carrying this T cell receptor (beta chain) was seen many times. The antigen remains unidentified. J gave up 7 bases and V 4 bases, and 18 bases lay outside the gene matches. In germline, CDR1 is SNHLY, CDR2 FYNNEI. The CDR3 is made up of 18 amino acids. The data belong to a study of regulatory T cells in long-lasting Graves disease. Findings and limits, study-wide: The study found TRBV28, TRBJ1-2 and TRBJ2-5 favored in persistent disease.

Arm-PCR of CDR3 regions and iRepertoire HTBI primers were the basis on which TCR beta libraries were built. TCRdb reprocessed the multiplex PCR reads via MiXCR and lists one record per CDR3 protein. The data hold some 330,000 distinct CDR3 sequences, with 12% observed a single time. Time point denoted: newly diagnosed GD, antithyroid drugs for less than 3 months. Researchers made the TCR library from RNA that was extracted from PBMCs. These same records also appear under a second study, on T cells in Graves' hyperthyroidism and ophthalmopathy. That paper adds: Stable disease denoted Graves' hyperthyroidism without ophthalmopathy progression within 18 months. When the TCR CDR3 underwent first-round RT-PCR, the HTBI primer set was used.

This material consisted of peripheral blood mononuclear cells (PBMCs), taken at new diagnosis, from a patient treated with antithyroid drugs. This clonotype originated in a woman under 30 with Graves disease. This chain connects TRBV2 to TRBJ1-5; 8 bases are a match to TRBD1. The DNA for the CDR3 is TGTGCCAGCAGTGCTTCCCTCGGACAGGGCCATAGAGGGCAGCCCCAGCATTTT. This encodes CASSASLGQGHRGQPQHF.